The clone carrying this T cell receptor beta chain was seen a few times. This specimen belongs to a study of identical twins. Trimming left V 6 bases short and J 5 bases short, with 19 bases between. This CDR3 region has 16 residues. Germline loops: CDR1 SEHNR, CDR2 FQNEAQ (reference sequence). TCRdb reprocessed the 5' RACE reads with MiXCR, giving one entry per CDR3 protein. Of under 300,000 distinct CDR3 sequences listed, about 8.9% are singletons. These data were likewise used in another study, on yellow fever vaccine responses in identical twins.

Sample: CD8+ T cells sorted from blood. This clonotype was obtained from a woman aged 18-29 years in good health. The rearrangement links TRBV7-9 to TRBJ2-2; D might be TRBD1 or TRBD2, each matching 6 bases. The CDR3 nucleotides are TGTGCCAGCAGGGAAAGACAGGAGGGAAGTACCGGGGAGCTGTTTTTT. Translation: CASRERQEGSTGELFF.